This entry describes one TCR beta chain. This specimen comes from a study of cytomegalovirus exposure and HLA in healthy donors. PCR employed 60 Vbeta and 13 Jbeta primers. Clones were read by immunoSEQ multiplex PCR, and TCRdb kept only the in-frame ones, dropping some. This sample has 100,000 to 150,000 clones, with just over 75% found just once. This CDR3 comprises 15 residues. Deletions cut 6 bases from V and 1 base from J, with 13 bases between. Per germline, CDR1 MNHEY and CDR2 SVGAGI. The TCR was taken from a woman between 50 and 59 years old in good health and CMV-seronegative. Sequencing input: PBMCs. This rearrangement joins TRBV6-5 to TRBJ1-3, with D tentatively TRBD1 (5 bases). In DNA, the CDR3 is TGTGCCAGCAGGGGGCGTAGTATGTCTGGAAACACCATATATTTT. Amino acid sequence: CASRGRSMSGNTIYF.